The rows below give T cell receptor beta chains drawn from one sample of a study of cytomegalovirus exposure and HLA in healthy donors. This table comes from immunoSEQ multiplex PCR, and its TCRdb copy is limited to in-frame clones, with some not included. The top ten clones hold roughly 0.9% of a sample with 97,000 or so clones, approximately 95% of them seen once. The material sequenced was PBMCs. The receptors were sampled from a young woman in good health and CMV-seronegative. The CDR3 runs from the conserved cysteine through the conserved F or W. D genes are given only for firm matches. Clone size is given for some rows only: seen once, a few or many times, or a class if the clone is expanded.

CDR3aa: CASSPGQGARGYTF
CDR3nt: TGCGCCAGCAGCCCCGGACAGGGGGCGCGTGGCTACACCTTC
abundance: once
v_gene: TRBV5-1
d_gene: TRBD1
j_gene: TRBJ1-2

CDR3aa: CASSLEGGHGYGYTF
CDR3nt: TGTGCCAGCAGTTTGGAGGGGGGGCATGGCTATGGCTACACCTTC
abundance: NA
v_gene: TRBV27
d_gene: NA
j_gene: TRBJ1-2

CDR3aa: CASSDGLSYNEQFF
CDR3nt: TGTGCCAGCAGTGACGGACTCTCCTACAATGAGCAGTTCTTC
abundance: NA
v_gene: TRBV2
d_gene: NA
j_gene: TRBJ2-1

CDR3aa: CASSLGQHEAFF
CDR3nt: TGTGCCAGCAGCTTAGGACAGCATGAAGCTTTCTTT
abundance: NA
v_gene: TRBV7-8
d_gene: NA
j_gene: TRBJ1-1

CDR3aa: CASSIVPGQGAHEQYF
CDR3nt: TGTGCCAGTAGTATAGTCCCCGGACAGGGCGCCCACGAGCAGTACTTC
abundance: NA
v_gene: TRBV19
d_gene: TRBD1
j_gene: TRBJ2-7

CDR3aa: CASSWRSQNTEAFF
CDR3nt: TGTGCCAGCAGCTGGAGGTCCCAGAACACTGAAGCTTTCTTT
abundance: once
v_gene: TRBV11-3
d_gene: NA
j_gene: TRBJ1-1

CDR3aa: CASSFGGQGGLEQYF
CDR3nt: TGTGCCAGCAGCTTTGGGGGACAGGGAGGTCTCGAGCAGTACTTC
abundance: NA
v_gene: TRBV9
d_gene: TRBD1
j_gene: TRBJ2-7

CDR3aa: CASSGQGTNEKLFF
CDR3nt: TGTGCCAGCAGTGGGCAGGGTACTAATGAAAAACTGTTTTTT
abundance: NA
v_gene: TRBV2
d_gene: NA
j_gene: TRBJ1-4

CDR3aa: CASSKSVWGLAPGTDTQYF
CDR3nt: TGTGCCAGCAGCAAATCTGTCTGGGGACTAGCGCCAGGCACAGATACGCAGTATTTT
abundance: NA
v_gene: TRBV21-1
d_gene: NA
j_gene: TRBJ2-3

CDR3aa: CASRSEEVNTNYGYTF
CDR3nt: TGTGCCAGCAGATCAGAGGAGGTTAATACTAACTATGGCTACACCTTC
abundance: NA
v_gene: TRBV27
d_gene: NA
j_gene: TRBJ1-2

CDR3aa: CASSTGLAGPQFQETQYF
CDR3nt: TGTGCCAGCAGCACAGGACTAGCGGGACCCCAATTTCAAGAGACCCAGTACTTC
abundance: NA
v_gene: TRBV5-4
d_gene: TRBD2
j_gene: TRBJ2-5

CDR3aa: CASSLRLGASEKLFF
CDR3nt: TGTGCCAGCAGCTTAAGATTGGGGGCAAGTGAAAAACTGTTTTTT
abundance: NA
v_gene: TRBV7-8
d_gene: NA
j_gene: TRBJ1-4

CDR3aa: CASSYAQGNTEAFF
CDR3nt: TGTGCCAGCAGTTACGCCCAGGGGAACACTGAAGCTTTCTTT
abundance: NA
v_gene: TRBV6-5
d_gene: NA
j_gene: TRBJ1-1

CDR3aa: CASSQDRGQRGYTF
CDR3nt: TGTGCCAGCAGCCAGGACAGGGGCCAGCGTGGCTACACCTTC
abundance: NA
v_gene: TRBV7-2
d_gene: TRBD1
j_gene: TRBJ1-2

CDR3aa: CASSAPGQGNEKLFF
CDR3nt: TGCGCCAGCAGTGCTCCGGGACAGGGGAATGAAAAACTGTTTTTT
abundance: NA
v_gene: TRBV4-1
d_gene: TRBD1
j_gene: TRBJ1-4

CDR3aa: CATLRRGVLNTEAFF
CDR3nt: TGTGCCACCCTACGGAGGGGCGTTCTGAACACTGAAGCTTTCTTT
abundance: NA
v_gene: TRBV5-6
d_gene: NA
j_gene: TRBJ1-1

CDR3aa: CSGKSGRQQYITSNQPQHF
CDR3nt: TGCAGCGGCAAAAGCGGGCGCCAACAATATATTACTAGCAATCAGCCCCAGCATTTT
abundance: NA
v_gene: TRBV29-1
d_gene: NA
j_gene: TRBJ1-5

CDR3aa: CASAGGGSGNTIYF
CDR3nt: TGTGCCAGCGCCGGGGGAGGCTCTGGAAACACCATATATTTT
abundance: NA
v_gene: TRBV7-2
d_gene: NA
j_gene: TRBJ1-3

CDR3aa: CASSYSEETQYF
CDR3nt: TGTGCCAGCAGCTATTCCGAAGAGACCCAGTACTTC
abundance: NA
v_gene: TRBV9
d_gene: NA
j_gene: TRBJ2-5

CDR3aa: CASTTGTGGADTQYF
CDR3nt: TGTGCCAGCACAACCGGGACAGGGGGCGCAGATACGCAGTATTTT
abundance: NA
v_gene: TRBV11-3
d_gene: TRBD1
j_gene: TRBJ2-3

CDR3aa: CASSETTSVAYEQYF
CDR3nt: TGTGCCAGCAGTGAAACGACTAGCGTTGCCTACGAGCAGTACTTC
abundance: once
v_gene: TRBV25-1
d_gene: TRBD2
j_gene: TRBJ2-7

CDR3aa: CASSLAGTGEGGMNTEAFF
CDR3nt: TGCGCCAGCAGCTTGGCGGGGACAGGGGAGGGAGGGATGAACACTGAAGCTTTCTTT
abundance: NA
v_gene: TRBV5-1
d_gene: TRBD1
j_gene: TRBJ1-1

CDR3aa: CSVDPGVNEQFF
CDR3nt: TGCAGCGTTGATCCGGGAGTAAATGAGCAGTTCTTC
abundance: NA
v_gene: TRBV29-1
d_gene: NA
j_gene: TRBJ2-1

CDR3aa: CSVRIPGSYGYTF
CDR3nt: TGCAGCGTTCGGATCCCAGGATCCTATGGCTACACCTTC
abundance: NA
v_gene: TRBV29-1
d_gene: NA
j_gene: TRBJ1-2

CDR3aa: CATSRQDLSNEKLFF
CDR3nt: TGTGCCACCAGCAGACAGGATCTCTCTAATGAAAAACTGTTTTTT
abundance: NA
v_gene: TRBV15
d_gene: NA
j_gene: TRBJ1-4

CDR3aa: CSVDQGEQFF
CDR3nt: TGCAGCGTTGATCAGGGCGAGCAGTTCTTC
abundance: NA
v_gene: TRBV29-1
d_gene: NA
j_gene: TRBJ2-1

CDR3aa: CASSLMGTGGADTQYF
CDR3nt: TGTGCCAGCAGCTTAATGGGGACAGGGGGCGCGGATACGCAGTATTTT
abundance: NA
v_gene: TRBV7-6
d_gene: TRBD1
j_gene: TRBJ2-3

CDR3aa: CASKGHGLAGSANTGELFF
CDR3nt: TGTGCCAGCAAGGGGCATGGCTTAGCGGGTAGCGCGAACACCGGGGAGCTGTTTTTT
abundance: NA
v_gene: TRBV2
d_gene: TRBD2
j_gene: TRBJ2-2

CDR3aa: CASSPDGHSGFGQPQHF
CDR3nt: TGTGCCAGCAGCCCTGATGGTCACTCGGGGTTCGGGCAGCCCCAGCATTTT
abundance: NA
v_gene: TRBV7-2
d_gene: NA
j_gene: TRBJ1-5

CDR3aa: CASGDRGVSTDTQYF
CDR3nt: TGTGCCAGTGGCGACAGGGGGGTCAGCACAGATACGCAGTATTTT
abundance: NA
v_gene: TRBV19
d_gene: TRBD1
j_gene: TRBJ2-3

CDR3aa: CASSYRNLNTGELFF
CDR3nt: TGTGCCAGCAGTTACAGGAACTTGAACACCGGGGAGCTGTTTTTT
abundance: NA
v_gene: TRBV27
d_gene: NA
j_gene: TRBJ2-2

CDR3aa: CAISEAPGTIGYTF
CDR3nt: TGTGCCATCAGTGAGGCCCCGGGAACCATTGGCTACACCTTC
abundance: NA
v_gene: TRBV10-3
d_gene: NA
j_gene: TRBJ1-2

CDR3aa: CASSQLAGDTQYF
CDR3nt: TGTGCCAGCAGCCAACTAGCGGGAGATACGCAGTATTTT
abundance: once
v_gene: TRBV14
d_gene: TRBD2
j_gene: TRBJ2-3

CDR3aa: CASRTRDYGYTF
CDR3nt: TGTGCCAGCAGGACTAGGGACTATGGCTACACCTTC
abundance: NA
v_gene: TRBV5-4
d_gene: NA
j_gene: TRBJ1-2

CDR3aa: CASSLPGLAGPSSYNEQFF
CDR3nt: TGTGCCAGCAGTCTCCCGGGACTAGCGGGGCCAAGCTCCTACAATGAGCAGTTCTTC
abundance: NA
v_gene: TRBV27
d_gene: TRBD2
j_gene: TRBJ2-1

CDR3aa: CASSTGLAGDYNEQFF
CDR3nt: TGTGCCAGTAGTACAGGACTAGCGGGGGATTACAATGAGCAGTTCTTC
abundance: NA
v_gene: TRBV19
d_gene: TRBD2
j_gene: TRBJ2-1

CDR3aa: CSVVIGAANEQFF
CDR3nt: TGCAGCGTTGTCATTGGGGCGGCCAATGAGCAGTTCTTC
abundance: NA
v_gene: TRBV29-1
d_gene: NA
j_gene: TRBJ2-1